This T cell receptor (beta chain) was found in a study of T cells in women clearing cervical HPV infection. Study details: Women with histologically confirmed HPV16-related CIN3 or worse, 2 with invasive cancer, served as cases. Study-level results: A classifier using richness and V gene abundances reached an AUC of roughly 0.8.

The repertoire was sequenced with immunoSEQ multiplex PCR; TCRdb's copy has only in-frame clones and lacks some. The table for this sample gives 29,000 or so clones. About this clone: Its antigen remains unidentified.

Sequencing used blood buffy coat. This clonotype was obtained from a woman between 18 and 70 years old with a cervical HPV16 infection that either progressed to CIN3+ or cleared (not recorded which).

CDR3 sequence: CASIKQGAQETAFF. The CDR3 DNA, read in part, is TGTGCCAGCATCAAACAGGGGGCCCAAGAGACC. The chain employs TRBV7-9 and TRBJ1-1, with 9 bases matching TRBD1. The read ends 3 residues early relative to the CDR3; the germline J gene fills the gap. In germline, CDR1 is SEHNR, CDR2 FQNEAQ (reference sequence). The CDR3 runs 14 residues.